This TCR beta chain was observed in a study of shared clonotypes between healthy human individuals. Study information: Each donor had three CD4 naive, three CD4 memory, two CD8 naive and one CD8 memory plate.

The CDR3 has 14 amino acids. Germline values: CDR1 SGHRS, CDR2 YFSETQ. Trimming removed 4 bases from V and 2 bases from J, with 11 bases in between. Using immunoSEQ multiplex PCR, the repertoire was profiled, and TCRdb retains in-frame clones only, with some absent. The data show roughly 2 million clones, with 90% to 97% seen just once and more than 0.1% held by the top ten. Sequencing was carried out using naive CD4+ T cells sorted from blood. The sample's subset: CD45RA+ positively selected. This receptor was obtained from a man between 18 and 35 years old in good health. The rearrangement joins TRBV5-1 to TRBJ2-3; TRBD2 is a possible D gene (5 bases). The CDR3 nucleotides read TGCGCCAGCAGCCGGTGGCGGGCCACAGATACGCAGTATTTT. Protein: CASSRWRATDTQYF.